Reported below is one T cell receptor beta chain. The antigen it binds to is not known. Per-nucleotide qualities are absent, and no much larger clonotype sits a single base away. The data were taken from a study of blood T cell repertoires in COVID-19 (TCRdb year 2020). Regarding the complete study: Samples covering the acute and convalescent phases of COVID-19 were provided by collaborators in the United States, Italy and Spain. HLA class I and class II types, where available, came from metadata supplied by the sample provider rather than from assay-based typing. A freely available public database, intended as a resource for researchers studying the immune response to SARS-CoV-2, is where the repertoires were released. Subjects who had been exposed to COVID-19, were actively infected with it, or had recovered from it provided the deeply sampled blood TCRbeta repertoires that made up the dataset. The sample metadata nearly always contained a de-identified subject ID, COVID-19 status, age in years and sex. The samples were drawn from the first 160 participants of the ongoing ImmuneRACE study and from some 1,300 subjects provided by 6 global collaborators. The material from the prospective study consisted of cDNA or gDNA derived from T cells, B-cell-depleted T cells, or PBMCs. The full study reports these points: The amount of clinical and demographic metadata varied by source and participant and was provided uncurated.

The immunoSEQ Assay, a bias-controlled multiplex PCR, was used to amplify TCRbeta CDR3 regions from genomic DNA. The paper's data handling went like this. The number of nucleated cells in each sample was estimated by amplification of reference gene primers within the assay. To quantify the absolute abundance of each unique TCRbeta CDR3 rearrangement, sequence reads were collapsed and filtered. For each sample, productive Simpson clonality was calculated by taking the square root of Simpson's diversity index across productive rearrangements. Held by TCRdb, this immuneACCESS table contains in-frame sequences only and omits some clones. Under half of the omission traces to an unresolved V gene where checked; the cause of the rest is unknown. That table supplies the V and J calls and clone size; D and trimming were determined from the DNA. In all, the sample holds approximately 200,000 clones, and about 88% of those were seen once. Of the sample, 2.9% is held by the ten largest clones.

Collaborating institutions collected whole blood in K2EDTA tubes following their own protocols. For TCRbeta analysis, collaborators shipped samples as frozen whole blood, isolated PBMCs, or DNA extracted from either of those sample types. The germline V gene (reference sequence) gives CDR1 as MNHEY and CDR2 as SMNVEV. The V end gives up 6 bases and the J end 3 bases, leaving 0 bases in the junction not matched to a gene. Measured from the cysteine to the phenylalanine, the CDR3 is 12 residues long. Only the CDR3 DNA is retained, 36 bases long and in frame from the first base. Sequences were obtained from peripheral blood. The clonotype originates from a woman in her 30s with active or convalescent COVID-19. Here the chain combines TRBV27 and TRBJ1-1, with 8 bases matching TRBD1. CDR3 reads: CASRQGDTEAFF. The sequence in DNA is TGTGCCAGCAGACAGGGGGACACTGAAGCTTTCTTT.